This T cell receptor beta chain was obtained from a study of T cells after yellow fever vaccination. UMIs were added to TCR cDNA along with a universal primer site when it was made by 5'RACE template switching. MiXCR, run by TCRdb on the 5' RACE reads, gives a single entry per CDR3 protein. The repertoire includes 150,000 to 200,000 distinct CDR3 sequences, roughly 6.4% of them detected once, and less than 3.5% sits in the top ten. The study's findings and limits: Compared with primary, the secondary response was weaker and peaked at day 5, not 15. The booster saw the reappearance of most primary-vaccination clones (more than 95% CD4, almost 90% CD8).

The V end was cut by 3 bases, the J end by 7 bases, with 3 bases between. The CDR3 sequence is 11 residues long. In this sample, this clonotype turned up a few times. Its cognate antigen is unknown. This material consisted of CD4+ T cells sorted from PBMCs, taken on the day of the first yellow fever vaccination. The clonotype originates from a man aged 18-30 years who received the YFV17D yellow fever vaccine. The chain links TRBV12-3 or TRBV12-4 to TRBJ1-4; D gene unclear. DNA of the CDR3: TGTGCCAGCAGTTTCTCTGAAAAACTGTTTTTT. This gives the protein CASSFSEKLFF.